The 6 T cell receptor beta chains below all came from one sample that was sequenced in a study of T cells in Graves' hyperthyroidism and ophthalmopathy (dated by TCRdb to about 2019). Libraries were built with multiplex PCR. These reads were obtained on an Illumina HiSeq 2000. Amplification of TCR beta CDR3 regions was carried out from RNA transcripts. The first round of RT-PCR for the TCR CDR3 was performed with the HTBI primer set and the Qiagen OneStep RT-PCR kit. Using fastp trimming at Q25 and MiXCR clonotype assembly, TCRdb reanalyzed the public sequencing data and kept in-frame beta chains. Duplicate CDR3 protein sequences are folded into a single record with the most common DNA and genes. For this sample the table gives around 620,000 distinct CDR3 sequences, of which more than 13% were detected only once. The leading ten clones occupy 7.1% of the sample. Input material: blood. These receptors were collected from a woman aged 18-29 years with Graves' ophthalmopathy.

This clonotype appeared many times. The chain joins TRBV6-5 to TRBJ2-3; TRBD1 might be the D (5 bases). Trimming cost V 2 bases and J 0 bases, with 12 bases left between them. Per the germline V gene, CDR1 is MNHEY and CDR2 is SVGAGI. The CDR3 is made up of 16 amino acids. The DNA for the CDR3 is TGTGCCAGCAGTTACGACAGAGCCCCTAGCACAGATACGCAGTATTTT. It is translated as CASSYDRAPSTDTQYF.

The sample holds many counts of this clonotype. The genes are TRBV30 and TRBJ2-3; TRBD2 matches 7 bases. Trimming took 8 bases from V and 6 from J; bases not matched to a gene: 8. This CDR3 comprises 12 residues. Germline V lookup: CDR1 GTSNPN, CDR2 SVGIG (reference sequence). The CDR3 reads CAEAGVDDTQYF. DNA of the CDR3: TGTGCCGAGGCGGGGGTAGACGATACGCAGTATTTT.

J is TRBJ2-4 and V is TRBV20-1, with D perhaps matching TRBD2 (6 bases). Per the germline V gene, CDR1 is DFQATT and CDR2 is SNEGSKA (reference sequence). The CDR3 consists of 18 residues. The V end lost 6 bases, the J end lost 0 bases, and 24 bases lay between the germline ends. The chain's CDR3 is CSAGGRTLSREAKNIQYF. CDR3 in DNA: TGCAGTGCGGGGGGTAGAACACTATCGCGGGAAGCCAAAAACATTCAGTACTTC.

At least ten counts were recorded for this clonotype. The V call is TRBV28, the J call TRBJ2-5; weak D call: TRBD2 (5 bases). V lost 1 base to trimming and J lost 3 bases, with 9 bases between them. Germline V gene data show CDR1 as MDHEN and CDR2 as SYDVKM. The CDR3 contains 14 residues. The CDR3 region has the DNA TGTGCCAGCAGTTTATCGGGGTATGAAGAGACCCAGTACTTC. Translating gives CASSLSGYEETQYF.

Ten or more counts support this clonotype. Written as DNA, the CDR3 is TGCGCCAGCAGCTTGGATAGCGGGGGCACAGATACGCAGTATTTT. Its translation: CASSLDSGGTDTQYF. The V and J genes are TRBV5-1 and TRBJ2-3, with 8 bases fitting TRBD2. Germline assignment: CDR1 SGHRS and CDR2 YFSETQ. The CDR3 is 15 residues long. V lost 0 bases to trimming and J lost 1 base; unmatched junction nucleotides: 1.

Details on this clonotype: A junction end diverges from the germline sequence, so it may reflect a read error. The genes are TRBV7-7 and TRBJ2-2; D is possibly TRBD1 or TRBD2 (5 bases each). The CDR3 spans 16 residues. The germline V gene has CDR1 SSHAT and CDR2 FNYEAQ (reference sequence). CDR3 DNA: TGTGCTAGCAGCCCCGAACCGGGGCCCCTCACCGGGGAGCTGTTTTTT. Its protein product is CASSPEPGPLTGELFF.